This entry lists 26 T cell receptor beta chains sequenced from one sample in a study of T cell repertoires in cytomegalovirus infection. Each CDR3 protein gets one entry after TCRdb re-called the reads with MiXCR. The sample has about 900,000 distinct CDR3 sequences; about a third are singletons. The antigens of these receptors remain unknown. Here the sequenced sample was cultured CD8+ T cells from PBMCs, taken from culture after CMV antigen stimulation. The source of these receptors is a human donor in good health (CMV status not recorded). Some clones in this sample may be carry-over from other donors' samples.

CDR3 sequence: CASRGDRGGNEQFF. In DNA, the CDR3 is TGTGCCAGCAGGGGGGACAGGGGAGGAAATGAGCAGTTCTTC. The chain links TRBV7-3 to TRBJ2-1, with 10 bases aligning to TRBD1. The CDR3 runs to 14 residues. V was clipped by 6 bases and J by 7 bases; unmatched bases: 6. The germline CDR1 and CDR2 sequences are SGHTA and FQGTGA.

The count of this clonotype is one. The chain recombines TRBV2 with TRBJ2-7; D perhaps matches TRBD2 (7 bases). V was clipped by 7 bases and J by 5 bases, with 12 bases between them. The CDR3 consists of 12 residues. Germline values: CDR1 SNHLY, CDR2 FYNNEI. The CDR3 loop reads CASMGGRDEQYF. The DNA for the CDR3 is TGTGCCAGCATGGGGGGGCGCGACGAGCAGTACTTC.

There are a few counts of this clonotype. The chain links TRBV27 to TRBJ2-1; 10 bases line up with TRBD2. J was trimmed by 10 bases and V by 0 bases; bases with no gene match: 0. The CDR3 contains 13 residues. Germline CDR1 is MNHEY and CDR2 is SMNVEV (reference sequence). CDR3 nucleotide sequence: TGTGCCAGCAGTTTATCACTAGCGGGGGAGCAGTTCTTC. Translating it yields CASSLSLAGEQFF.

The CDR3 sequence: CASSLASHYEQYF. Here the CDR3 DNA reads TGTGCCAGCAGTTTAGCGTCTCACTACGAGCAGTACTTC. The chain is built from TRBV12-3 or TRBV12-4 and TRBJ2-7, with no clear D. Trimming pared 0 bases from V and 3 bases from J, leaving 6 bases between. This CDR3 is built from 13 residues.

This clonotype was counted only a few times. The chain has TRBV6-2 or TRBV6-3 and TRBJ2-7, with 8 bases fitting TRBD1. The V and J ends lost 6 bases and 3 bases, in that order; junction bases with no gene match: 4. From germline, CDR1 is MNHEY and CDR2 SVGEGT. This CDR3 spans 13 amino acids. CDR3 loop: CASRRQGRYEQYV. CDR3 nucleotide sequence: TGTGCCAGCAGGCGACAGGGGCGCTACGAGCAGTACGTC.

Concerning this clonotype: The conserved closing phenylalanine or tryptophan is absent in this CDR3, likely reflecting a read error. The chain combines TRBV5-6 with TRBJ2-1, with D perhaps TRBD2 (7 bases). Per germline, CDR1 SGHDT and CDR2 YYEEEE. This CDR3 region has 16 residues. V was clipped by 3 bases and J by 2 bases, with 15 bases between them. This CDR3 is CASSSGGGVPYNEQFL. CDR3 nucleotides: TGTGCCAGCAGCTCAGGAGGGGGGGTTCCCTACAATGAGCAGTTCCTC.

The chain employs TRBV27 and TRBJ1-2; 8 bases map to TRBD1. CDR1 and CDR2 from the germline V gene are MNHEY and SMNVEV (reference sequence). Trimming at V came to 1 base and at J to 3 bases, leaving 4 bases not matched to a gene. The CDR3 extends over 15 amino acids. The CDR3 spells CASSLYGQGYYGYTF. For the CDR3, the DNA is TGTGCCAGCAGTTTATACGGACAGGGTTACTATGGCTACACCTTC.

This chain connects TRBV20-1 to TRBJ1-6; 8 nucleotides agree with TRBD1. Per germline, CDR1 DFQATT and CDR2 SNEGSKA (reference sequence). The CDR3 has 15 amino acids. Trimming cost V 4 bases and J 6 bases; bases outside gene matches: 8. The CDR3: CSATGQGSVNSPLHF. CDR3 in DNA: TGCAGTGCTACCGGACAGGGATCTGTTAATTCACCCCTCCACTTT.

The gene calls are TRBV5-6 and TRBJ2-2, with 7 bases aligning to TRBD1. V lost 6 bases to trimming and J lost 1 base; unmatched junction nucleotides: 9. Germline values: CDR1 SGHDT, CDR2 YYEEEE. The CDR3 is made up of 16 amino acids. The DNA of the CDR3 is TGTGCCAGCATTAGGGGGCGAGTTGGGAACACCGGGGAGCTGTTTTTT. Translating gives CASIRGRVGNTGELFF.

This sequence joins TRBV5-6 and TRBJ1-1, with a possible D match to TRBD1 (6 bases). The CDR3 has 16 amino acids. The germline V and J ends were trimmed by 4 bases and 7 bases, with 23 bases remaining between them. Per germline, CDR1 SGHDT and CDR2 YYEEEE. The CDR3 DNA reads TGTGCCAGCAGCCTCATTGGTCGGGACAAAGACTTTGAAGCTTTCTTT. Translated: CASSLIGRDKDFEAFF.

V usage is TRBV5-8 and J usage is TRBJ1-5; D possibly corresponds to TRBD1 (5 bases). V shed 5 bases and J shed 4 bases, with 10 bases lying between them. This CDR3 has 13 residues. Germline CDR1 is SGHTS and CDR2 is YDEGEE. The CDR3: CASRIGDNQPQHF. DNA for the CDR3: TGTGCCAGCAGGATAGGGGATAATCAGCCCCAGCATTTT.

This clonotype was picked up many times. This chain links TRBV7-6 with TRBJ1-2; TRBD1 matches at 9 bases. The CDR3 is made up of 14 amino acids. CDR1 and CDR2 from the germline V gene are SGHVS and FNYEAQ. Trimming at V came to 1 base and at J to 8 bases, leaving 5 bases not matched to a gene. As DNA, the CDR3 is TGTGCCAGCAGCTTAGTGGTGACAGGGGGAGGCTACACCTTC. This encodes CASSLVVTGGGYTF.

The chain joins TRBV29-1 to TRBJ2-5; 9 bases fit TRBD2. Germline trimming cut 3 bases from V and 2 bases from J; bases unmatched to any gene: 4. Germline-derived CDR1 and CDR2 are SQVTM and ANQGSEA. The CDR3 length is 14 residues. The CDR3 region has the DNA TGCAGCGTTGAGTCAGCGGGGGGTCAAGAGACCCAGTACTTC. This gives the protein CSVESAGGQETQYF.

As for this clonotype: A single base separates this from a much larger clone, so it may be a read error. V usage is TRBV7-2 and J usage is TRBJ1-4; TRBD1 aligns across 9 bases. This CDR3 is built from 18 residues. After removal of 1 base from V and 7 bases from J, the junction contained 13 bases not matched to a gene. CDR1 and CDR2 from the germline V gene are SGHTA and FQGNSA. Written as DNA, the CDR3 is TGTGCCAGCAGCTTAGGCCCCCGGACAGGGGTGTATGGTGAAAAACTGTTTTTT. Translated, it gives CASSLGPRTGVYGEKLFF.

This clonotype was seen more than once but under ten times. Here the CDR3 DNA reads TGTGCCAGCAGCCCCGTGCAGGGGCCCCAGCATTTT. Translated: CASSPVQGPQHF. The V and J genes are TRBV7-6 and TRBJ1-5; perhaps TRBD1 as D (5 bases). The CDR3 has 12 amino acids. With 5 bases removed from V and 9 bases from J, the gap between germline ends came to 11 bases. Germline V gene sequence: CDR1 SGHVS, CDR2 FNYEAQ.

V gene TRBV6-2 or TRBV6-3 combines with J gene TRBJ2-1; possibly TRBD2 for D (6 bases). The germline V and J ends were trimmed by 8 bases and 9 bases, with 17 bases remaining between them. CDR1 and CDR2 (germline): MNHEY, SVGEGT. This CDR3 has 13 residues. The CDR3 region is CASGDWAGGEQFF. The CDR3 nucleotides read TGTGCCAGCGGGGACTGGGCTGGGGGTGAGCAGTTCTTC.

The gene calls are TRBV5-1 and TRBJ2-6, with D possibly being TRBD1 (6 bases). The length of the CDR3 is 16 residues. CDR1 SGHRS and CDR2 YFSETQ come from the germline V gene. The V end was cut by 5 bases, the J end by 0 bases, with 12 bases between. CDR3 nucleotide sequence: TGCGCCAGCAGTAGAGAGACAGGCTCTGGGGCCAACGTCCTGACTTTC. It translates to CASSRETGSGANVLTF.

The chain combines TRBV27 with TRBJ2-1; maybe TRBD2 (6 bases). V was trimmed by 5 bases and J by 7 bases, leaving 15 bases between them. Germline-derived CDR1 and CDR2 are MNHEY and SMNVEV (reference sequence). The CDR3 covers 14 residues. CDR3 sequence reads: CASSATGTPNEQFF. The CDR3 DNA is TGTGCCAGCAGTGCCACCGGGACTCCGAATGAGCAGTTCTTC.

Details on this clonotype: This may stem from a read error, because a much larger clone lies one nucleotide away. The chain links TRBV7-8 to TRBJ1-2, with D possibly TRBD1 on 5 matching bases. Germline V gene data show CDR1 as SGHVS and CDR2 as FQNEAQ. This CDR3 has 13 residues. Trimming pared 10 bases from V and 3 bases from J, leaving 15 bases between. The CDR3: CANSPGFDYGYTF. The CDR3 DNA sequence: TGTGCCAACAGTCCAGGGTTCGACTATGGCTACACCTTC.

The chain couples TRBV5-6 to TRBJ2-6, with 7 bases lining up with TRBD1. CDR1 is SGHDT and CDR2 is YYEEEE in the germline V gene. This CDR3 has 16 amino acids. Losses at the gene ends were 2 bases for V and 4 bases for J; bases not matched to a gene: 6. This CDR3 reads CASSFIQGIGANVLTF. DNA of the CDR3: TGTGCCAGCAGCTTCATACAGGGGATAGGGGCCAACGTCCTGACTTTC.

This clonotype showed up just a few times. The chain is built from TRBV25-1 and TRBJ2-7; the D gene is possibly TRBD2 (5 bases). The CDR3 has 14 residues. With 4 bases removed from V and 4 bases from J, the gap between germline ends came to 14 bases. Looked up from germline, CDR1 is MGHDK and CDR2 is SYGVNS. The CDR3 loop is CASSADQRVYEQYV. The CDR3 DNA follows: TGTGCCAGCAGTGCGGACCAGAGGGTGTACGAGCAGTACGTC.

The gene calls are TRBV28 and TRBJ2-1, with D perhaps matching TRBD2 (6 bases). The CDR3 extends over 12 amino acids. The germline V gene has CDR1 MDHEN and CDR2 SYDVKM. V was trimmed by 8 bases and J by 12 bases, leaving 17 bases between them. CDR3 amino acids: CASQRGTEGQFF. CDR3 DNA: TGTGCCAGCCAACGGGGGACCGAAGGGCAGTTCTTC.

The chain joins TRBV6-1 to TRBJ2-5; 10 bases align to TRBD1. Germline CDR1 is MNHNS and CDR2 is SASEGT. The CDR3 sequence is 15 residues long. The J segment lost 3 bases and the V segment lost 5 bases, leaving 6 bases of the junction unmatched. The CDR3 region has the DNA TGTGCCAGCAGTCCCGGGACAGGGGTCAAAGAGACCCAGTACTTC. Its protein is CASSPGTGVKETQYF.

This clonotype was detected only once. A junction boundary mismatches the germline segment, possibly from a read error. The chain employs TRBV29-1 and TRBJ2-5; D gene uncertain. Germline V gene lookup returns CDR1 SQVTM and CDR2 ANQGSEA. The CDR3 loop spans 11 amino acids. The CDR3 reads CSVEDGPFHAF. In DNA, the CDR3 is TGCAGCGTTGAAGACGGCCCGTTCCATGCCTTC.

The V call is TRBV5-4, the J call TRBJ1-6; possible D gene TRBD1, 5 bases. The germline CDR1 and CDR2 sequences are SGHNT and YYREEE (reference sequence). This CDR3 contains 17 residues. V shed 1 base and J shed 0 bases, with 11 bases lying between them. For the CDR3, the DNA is TGTGCCAGCAGCTTGTTGGGGCAAAGCTCCTATAATTCACCCCTCCACTTT. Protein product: CASSLLGQSSYNSPLHF.

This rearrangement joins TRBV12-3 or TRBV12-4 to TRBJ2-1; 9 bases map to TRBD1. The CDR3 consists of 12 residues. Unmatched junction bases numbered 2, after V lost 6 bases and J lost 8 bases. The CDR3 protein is CASRGQGDEQFF. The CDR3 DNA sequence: TGTGCCAGCAGGGGACAGGGCGATGAGCAGTTCTTC.